This TCR beta chain was recorded in a study of blood T cells in healthy people across ages. It was with a sample-barcoded 5' primer and a J-beta primer mix that a second PCR of roughly 7 to 12 cycles was run. TCRdb redid the calling of the 5' RACE reads with MiXCR, one entry per CDR3 protein. The table includes fewer than 2,000,000 distinct CDR3 sequences, 30% to 40% detected once. The CDR3 loop spans 14 amino acids. Germline CDR1 and CDR2: DFQATT and SNEGSKA (reference sequence). Trimming cost V 3 bases and J 5 bases, with 13 bases left between them. Only a few counts were recorded for this clonotype.

Source material: blood. The V call is TRBV20-1, the J call TRBJ2-2; D may be TRBD1 (5 bases). The receptor was derived from a woman in her twenties or thirties in good health. In DNA form, the CDR3 reads TGCAGTGCTAGCAAGCAGGGTAGGACCGGGGAGCTGTTTTTT. Protein: CSASKQGRTGELFF.